This TCR beta chain was recorded in a study of PD-L1 blockade in urothelial cancer (dated by TCRdb to about 2017). For the wider study: Every patient began therapy in the mid-2010s and was given atezolizumab 1,200 mg intravenously every 3 weeks. Patients had an ECOG performance status of 0 or 1 and had received between 0 and 3 prior chemotherapy regimens. An exploratory multi-omic analysis was conducted of the somatic, immune and clinical correlates of response to PD-L1 blockade with atezolizumab in urothelial cancer. Around 29 patients had pretreatment blood TCR-seq, around 25 had at least one posttreatment blood collection, and around 25 had tumor TCR-seq. Whole exome sequencing and RNA sequencing of pretreatment tumors were performed alongside TCR sequencing in the same patients. Fewer than ten patients reached durable clinical benefit, while 20 or so patients did not. Durable clinical benefit was defined as progression-free survival longer than 6 months, and TCR features were also tested against progression-free and overall survival. Pretreatment tumor samples, along with matched peripheral blood collected serially before and after atezolizumab treatment, underwent TCR sequencing. Blood samples were analyzed 3 weeks after the start of treatment (second dose) and 6 weeks after the start of treatment. A median of about 150,000 T cells and approximately 86,000 unique TCRs was obtained from blood samples, and a median clonality of roughly 0.08 was observed. About 90% of the 29 patients were males with bladder-origin urothelial cancer, and about 60% of the roughly 30 reported a prior smoking history. The research as a whole found: Because of the small sample size (n ≈ 31) and the many exploratory analyses performed, the results are intended to be regarded as hypothesis-generating. At 3 weeks after the start of treatment, tumor-associated TCR clones in peripheral blood had expanded more in patients with durable benefit (n of about 21, p = 0.022). A pretreatment peripheral blood TCR clonality below the median was linked to improved progression-free and overall survival.

A total of 25 to 30 patients with locally advanced or metastatic urothelial carcinoma, treated at Memorial Sloan Kettering on a trial protocol, made up the cohort. Peripheral blood mononuclear cells were collected pretreatment and during treatment, with between 1 and 8 total time points per patient. The Qiagen DNeasy Blood extraction kit was used to purify genomic DNA from total PBMCs and tumor samples. PBMCs were collected pretreatment and during treatment and were isolated and stored as previously described. The CDR3 contains 16 residues, cysteine and phenylalanine counted. Only the CDR3 part of the read is kept: 48 bases, read in frame from the first base. Unmatched junction bases come to 3, with V trimmed by 0 bases and J by 1 base. CDR1 SGHKS and CDR2 YYEKEE are derived from the germline V gene (reference sequence). In the case of this clone: Its antigen is unknown. No base quality values were provided; no much bigger clone lies one nucleotide off.

Synthetic TCR analog templates were spiked into each PCR so that absolute template abundance could be estimated from read counts. The immunoSEQ assay used bias-controlled V and J gene primers to amplify TCRbeta CDR3 regions from genomic DNA. Rearranged TCRbeta segments were sequenced at approximately 20X coverage. The published analysis was carried out like this. Clustering was used to correct sequencing errors, and CDR3s were annotated against IMGT to assign V, D and J genes. Only productive TCRbeta rearrangements were used in downstream analyses, excluding out-of-frame or stop-codon sequences. Clonality was calculated as one minus the Shannon entropy normalized by the log of the number of unique productive sequences. Clones differing between time points or between blood and tumor were identified using Fisher's exact test with Benjamini-Hochberg correction, with an adjusted p below 0.01 applied as the threshold. What TCRdb holds here is the immuneACCESS table cut down to in-frame rearrangements. Part of the clones is not present; checked against another copy, under half of the missing clones reflect an unresolved V gene, and the others are unexplained. The DNA was the basis for D and trimming; V, J and clone size are from that table. This sample is represented by 44,000 or so clones; 82% of them were singletons. The top ten constitute 3% to 3.5% of the sample.

This receptor was taken from a man aged 70-80 years with urothelial cancer. This specimen consisted of PBMCs, obtained around atezolizumab (anti-PD-L1) treatment. The rearranged segments are TRBV5-5 and TRBJ2-3, with 9 bases matching TRBD2. This receptor carries the CDR3 CASSLDLAGRTDTQYF. The DNA sequence reads TGTGCCAGCAGCTTGGATCTAGCGGGGCGCACAGATACGCAGTATTTT.